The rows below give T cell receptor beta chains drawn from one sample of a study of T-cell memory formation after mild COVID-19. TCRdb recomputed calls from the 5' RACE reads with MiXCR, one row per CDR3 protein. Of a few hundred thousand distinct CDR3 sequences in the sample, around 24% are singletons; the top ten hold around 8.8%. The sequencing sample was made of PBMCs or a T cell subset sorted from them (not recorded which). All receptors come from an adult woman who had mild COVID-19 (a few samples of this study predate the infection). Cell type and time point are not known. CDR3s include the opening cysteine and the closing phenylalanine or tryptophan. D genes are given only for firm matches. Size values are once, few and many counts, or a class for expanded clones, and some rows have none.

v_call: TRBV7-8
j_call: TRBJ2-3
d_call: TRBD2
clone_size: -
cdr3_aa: CASSLGPPSGRASDTQYF
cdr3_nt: TGTGCCAGCAGCTTAGGTCCTCCTAGCGGGAGGGCGTCAGATACGCAGTATTTT

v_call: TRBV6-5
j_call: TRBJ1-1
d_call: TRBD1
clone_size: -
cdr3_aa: CASSSDRARNTEAFF
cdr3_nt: TGTGCCAGCAGTTCGGACAGGGCGAGGAACACTGAAGCTTTCTTT

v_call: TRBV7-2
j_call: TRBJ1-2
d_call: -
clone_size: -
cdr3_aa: CASSFPRTETNYGYTF
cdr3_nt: TGTGCCAGCAGCTTTCCCCGGACGGAGACTAACTATGGCTACACCTTC

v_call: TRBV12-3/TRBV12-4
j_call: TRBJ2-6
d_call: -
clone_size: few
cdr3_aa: CASRAQGASGANVLTF
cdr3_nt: TGTGCCAGCAGGGCTCAGGGCGCCAGTGGGGCCAACGTCCTGACTTTC

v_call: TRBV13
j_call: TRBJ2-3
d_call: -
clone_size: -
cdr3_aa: CASSLPGQATDTQYF
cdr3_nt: TGTGCCAGCAGCCTGCCGGGACAAGCTACAGATACGCAGTATTTT

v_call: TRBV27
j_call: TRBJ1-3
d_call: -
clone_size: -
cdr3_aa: CASSTRRTGGTGNTIYF
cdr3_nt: TGTGCCAGCAGTACGAGACGCACGGGGGGAACCGGAAACACCATATATTTT

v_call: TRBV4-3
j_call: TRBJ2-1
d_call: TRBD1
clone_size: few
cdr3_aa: CASSQEGQGIDEQFF
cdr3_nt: TGCGCCAGCAGCCAAGAGGGACAGGGAATAGATGAGCAGTTCTTC

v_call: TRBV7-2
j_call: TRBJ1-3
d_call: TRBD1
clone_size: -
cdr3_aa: CASSRYDRGPGNTIYF
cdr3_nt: TGTGCCAGCAGCCGCTACGACAGGGGCCCTGGAAACACCATATATTTT

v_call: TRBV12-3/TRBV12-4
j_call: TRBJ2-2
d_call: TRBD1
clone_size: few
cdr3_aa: CASSSRTGATGELFF
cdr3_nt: TGTGCCAGCAGTTCTAGGACAGGGGCCACCGGGGAGCTGTTTTTT

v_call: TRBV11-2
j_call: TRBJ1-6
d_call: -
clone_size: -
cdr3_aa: CASSLVNTPLHF
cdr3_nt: TGTGCCAGCAGCTTGGTGAATACGCCCCTCCACTTT

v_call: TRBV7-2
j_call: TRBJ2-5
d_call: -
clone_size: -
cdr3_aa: CASSLVSVQQETQYF
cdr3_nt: TGTGCCAGCAGCTTAGTTTCGGTTCAGCAAGAGACCCAGTACTTC

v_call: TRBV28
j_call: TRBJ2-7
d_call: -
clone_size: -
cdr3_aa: CASSLAKIGEQYF
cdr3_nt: TGTGCCAGCAGTTTGGCAAAGATAGGGGAGCAGTACTTC

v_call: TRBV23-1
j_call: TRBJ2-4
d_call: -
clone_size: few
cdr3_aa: CASSQSTGKNIQYF
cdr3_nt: TGCGCCAGCAGTCAATCTACAGGGAAAAACATTCAGTACTTC

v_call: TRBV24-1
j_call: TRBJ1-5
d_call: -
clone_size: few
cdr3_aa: CATTQEVRVGSNQPQHF
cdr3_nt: TGTGCCACCACCCAGGAGGTCCGCGTAGGTAGCAATCAGCCCCAGCATTTT

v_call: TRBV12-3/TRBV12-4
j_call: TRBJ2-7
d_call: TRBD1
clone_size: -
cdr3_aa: CASSVDRGPQYF
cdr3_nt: TGTGCCAGCAGCGTAGACAGGGGGCCGCAGTACTTC

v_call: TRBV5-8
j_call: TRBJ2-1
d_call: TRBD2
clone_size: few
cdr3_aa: CASSLVFASGSVLDNEQFF
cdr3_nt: TGTGCCAGCAGCTTGGTTTTCGCTAGCGGCTCGGTCTTAGACAATGAGCAGTTCTTC

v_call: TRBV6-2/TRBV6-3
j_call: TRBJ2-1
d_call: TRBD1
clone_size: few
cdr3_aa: CASSPTGGLDEQFF
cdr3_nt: TGTGCCAGCAGTCCAACAGGGGGCTTGGATGAGCAGTTCTTC

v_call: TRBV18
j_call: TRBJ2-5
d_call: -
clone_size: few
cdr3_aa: CASSERLQETQYF
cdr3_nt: TGTGCCAGCTCCGAGCGCCTACAAGAGACCCAGTACTTC

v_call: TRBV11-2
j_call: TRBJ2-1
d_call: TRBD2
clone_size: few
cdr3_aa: CASSSWTSGIGEQFF
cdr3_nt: TGTGCCAGCAGCTCCTGGACTAGCGGGATAGGTGAGCAGTTCTTC

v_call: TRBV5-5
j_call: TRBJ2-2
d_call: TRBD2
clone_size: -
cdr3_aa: CASSYLTSDHGELFF
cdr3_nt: TGTGCCAGCAGCTACCTGACTAGCGACCACGGGGAGCTGTTTTTT

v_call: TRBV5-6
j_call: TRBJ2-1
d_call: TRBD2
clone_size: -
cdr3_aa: CASSLDPLAGGNNEQFF
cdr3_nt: TGTGCCAGCAGCTTGGATCCCCTAGCGGGAGGGAACAATGAGCAGTTCTTC

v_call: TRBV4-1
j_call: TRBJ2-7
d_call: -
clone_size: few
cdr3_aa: CASSQDGFVYEQYF
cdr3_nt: TGCGCCAGCAGCCAAGACGGGTTCGTCTACGAGCAGTACTTC

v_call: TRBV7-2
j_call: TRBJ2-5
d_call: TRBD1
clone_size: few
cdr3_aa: CASSLSSGTGHGTQYF
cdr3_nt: TGTGCCAGCAGCTTATCGTCCGGGACAGGCCATGGGACCCAGTACTTC

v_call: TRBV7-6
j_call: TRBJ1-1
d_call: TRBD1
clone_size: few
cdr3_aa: CASSLGMTGFTEAFF
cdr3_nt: TGTGCCAGCAGCTTAGGGATGACAGGGTTCACTGAAGCTTTCTTT

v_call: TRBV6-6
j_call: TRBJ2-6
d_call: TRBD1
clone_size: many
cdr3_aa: CASSRDRGSSGANVLTF
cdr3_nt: TGTGCCAGCAGTCGGGACAGGGGCAGCTCTGGGGCCAACGTCCTGACTTTC

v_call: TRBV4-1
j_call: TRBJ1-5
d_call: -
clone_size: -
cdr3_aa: CASSPLIDQPQHF
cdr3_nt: TGCGCCAGCAGCCCCCTGATCGATCAGCCCCAGCATTTT

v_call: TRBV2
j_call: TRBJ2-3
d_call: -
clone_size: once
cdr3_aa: CASSEPAGALSTDTQYF
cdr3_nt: TGTGCCAGCAGTGAGCCGGCGGGGGCCCTCTCCACAGATACGCAGTATTTT

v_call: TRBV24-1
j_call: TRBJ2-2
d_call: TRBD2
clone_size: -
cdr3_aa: CATSDLAGDTGELFF
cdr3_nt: TGTGCCACCAGTGACCTAGCGGGAGATACCGGGGAGCTGTTTTTT

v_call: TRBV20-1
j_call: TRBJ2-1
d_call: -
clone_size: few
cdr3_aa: CSAREPGNEQFF
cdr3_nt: TGCAGTGCTAGAGAGCCGGGGAATGAGCAGTTCTTC

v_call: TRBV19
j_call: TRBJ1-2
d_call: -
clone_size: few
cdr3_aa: CASSIGAPSGDGYTF
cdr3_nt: TGTGCCAGTAGTATTGGCGCCCCGTCAGGGGATGGCTACACCTTC

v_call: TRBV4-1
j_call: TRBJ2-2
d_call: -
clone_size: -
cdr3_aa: CASSQVRKGSGELFF
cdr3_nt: TGCGCCAGCAGCCAAGTAAGGAAGGGATCCGGGGAGCTGTTTTTT

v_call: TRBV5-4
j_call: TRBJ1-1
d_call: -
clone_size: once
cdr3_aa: CASSLDGTANTEAFF
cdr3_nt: TGTGCCAGCAGCTTGGACGGGACGGCAAACACTGAAGCTTTCTTT

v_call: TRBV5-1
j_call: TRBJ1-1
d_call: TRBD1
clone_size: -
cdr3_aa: CASSLNPGGTEAFF
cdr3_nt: TGCGCCAGCAGCTTGAACCCAGGGGGCACTGAAGCTTTCTTT

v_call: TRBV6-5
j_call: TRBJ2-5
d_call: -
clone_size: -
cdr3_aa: CASSSGTGFTQYF
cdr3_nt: TGTGCCAGCAGTTCCGGGACGGGTTTTACCCAGTACTTC

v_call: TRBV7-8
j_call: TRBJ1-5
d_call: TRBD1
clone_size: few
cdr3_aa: CASSLEGAHQPQHF
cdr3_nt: TGTGCCAGCAGCTTAGAGGGGGCCCATCAGCCCCAGCATTTT

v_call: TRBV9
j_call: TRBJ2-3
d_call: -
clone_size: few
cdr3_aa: CASSPRSPPTDTQYF
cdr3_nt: TGTGCCAGCAGCCCCCGGTCCCCCCCAACTGATACGCAGTATTTT

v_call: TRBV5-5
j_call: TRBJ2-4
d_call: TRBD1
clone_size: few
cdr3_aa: CASRIRDRGVTKNIQYF
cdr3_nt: TGTGCCAGCAGAATTCGGGACAGGGGGGTTACCAAAAACATTCAGTACTTC

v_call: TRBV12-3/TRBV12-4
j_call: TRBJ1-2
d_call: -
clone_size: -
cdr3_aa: CASSLAAADFYGYTF
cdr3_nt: TGTGCCAGCAGTTTAGCGGCGGCGGATTTCTATGGCTACACCTTC

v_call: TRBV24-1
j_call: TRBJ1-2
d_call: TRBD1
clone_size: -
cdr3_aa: CATSDPGQGARSGYTF
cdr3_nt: TGTGCCACCAGTGATCCCGGACAGGGGGCGAGGAGTGGCTACACCTTC

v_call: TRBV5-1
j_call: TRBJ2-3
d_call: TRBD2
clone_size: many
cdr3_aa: CASSQSGTSTDTQYF
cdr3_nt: TGCGCCAGCAGCCAGAGCGGGACTAGCACAGATACGCAGTATTTT